This entry lists 28 T cell receptor beta chains sequenced from one sample in a study of shared clonotypes between healthy human individuals. Libraries were prepared by immunoSEQ multiplex PCR; TCRdb keeps only in-frame clonotypes and omits some of them. The repertoire includes over a million clones, roughly 80% of them detected once, and roughly 1.4% sits in the top ten. The sample taken for sequencing was memory CD4+ T cells sorted from blood. Subset noted: CD45RA-negative fraction. The source is a man between 18 and 35 years old in good health.

This chain joins TRBV7-2 and TRBJ1-3, with D perhaps matching TRBD1 (5 bases). This CDR3 region has 15 residues. The germline V gene has CDR1 SGHTA and CDR2 FQGNSA. Deletions cut 3 bases from V and 4 bases from J, with 13 bases between. The DNA for the CDR3 is TGTGCCAGCAGCTTGGGGCGGGCCGACGGAAACACCATATATTTT. Encoded protein: CASSLGRADGNTIYF. Looking up the rest from reference TRBV7-2 and TRBJ1-3 gives the full variable domain: GAGVSQSPSNKVTEKGKDVELRCDPISGHTALYWYRQSLGQGLEFLIYFQGNSAPDKSGLPSDRFSAERTGGSVSTLTIQRTQQEDSAVYLCASSLGRADGNTIYFGEGSWLTVV.

Regarding this clone: Other DNA sequences in this sample translate to the same CDR3. The chain uses TRBV11-2 and TRBJ2-3; 7 bases fit TRBD2. Germline V gene sequence: CDR1 SGHAT, CDR2 FQNNGV. V shed 1 base and J 4 bases; nucleotides not matched to a gene: 5. The CDR3 spans 15 residues. CDR3 in DNA: TGTGCCAGCAGCTTAGGTGGGAGGGCGGCAGATACGCAGTATTTT. It yields the protein CASSLGGRAADTQYF.

To note about this clone: A much larger clone lies a single base off, so this may be a read error. The CDR3 spells CASSLAGVQETQYF. CDR3 in DNA: TGCGCCAGCAGCTTAGCGGGGGTGCAAGAGACCCAGTACTTC. J is TRBJ2-5 and V is TRBV5-1, with 8 bases lining up with TRBD2. There are 14 residues in the CDR3. Trimming at V came to 2 bases and at J to 2 bases, leaving 2 bases not matched to a gene. In germline, CDR1 is SGHRS, CDR2 YFSETQ.

This clone occurred once. The V gene is TRBV13, the J gene TRBJ2-2; 13 bases match TRBD2. The CDR3 sequence is 16 residues long. Germline V gene data show CDR1 as PRHDT and CDR2 as FYEKMQ (reference sequence). V shed 5 bases, J shed 7 bases, and the junction held 7 bases outside the gene matches. CDR3: CASSRGLAGAIGELFF. DNA for the CDR3: TGTGCCAGCAGCCGAGGACTAGCGGGAGCTATCGGGGAGCTGTTTTTT.

The chain joins TRBV5-4 to TRBJ2-5, with 10 bases fitting TRBD2. CDR3 length: 14 amino acids. Germline CDR1 is SGHNT and CDR2 is YYREEE (reference sequence). After removal of 4 bases from V and 5 bases from J, the junction contained 5 bases not matched to a gene. DNA for the CDR3: TGTGCCAGCAGCCTAGCGGGAGCTTTGGAGACCCAGTACTTC. Its translation: CASSLAGALETQYF.

This chain joins TRBV27 and TRBJ2-1; TRBD1 aligns across 9 bases. This CDR3 has 17 amino acids. V shed 4 bases, J shed 0 bases, and the junction held 7 bases outside the gene matches. The germline gives CDR1 MNHEY, CDR2 SMNVEV (reference sequence). The CDR3 coding sequence is TGTGCCAGCAGTTCCGGACAGGGGTCGATCTCCTACAATGAGCAGTTCTTC. Protein product: CASSSGQGSISYNEQFF.

For this clone: The junction departs from germline at one end; a sequencing error may be responsible. This chain joins TRBV7-9 and TRBJ2-7; no reliable D call. CDR1 and CDR2 (germline): SEHNR, FQNEAQ (reference sequence). This CDR3 is 14 amino acids long. In nucleotides, the CDR3 is TGTGCCAGCAGCTTAGCGGCTCACTCCCACGAGCAGTACTTC. Translated: CASSLAAHSHEQYF.

The chain links TRBV7-2 to TRBJ1-1; no firm D call. There are 15 residues in the CDR3. The germline CDR1 and CDR2 sequences are SGHTA and FQGNSA. V was pared by 2 bases and J by 6 bases, with 16 bases between. The CDR3 is CASSLRPERAAEAFF. Written as DNA, the CDR3 is TGTGCCAGCAGCTTAAGGCCTGAGAGGGCGGCTGAAGCTTTCTTT.

The chain links TRBV9 to TRBJ2-3; D uncertain. This CDR3 has 15 amino acids. V lost 4 bases and J 2 bases, leaving 14 bases between the germline ends. Per germline, CDR1 SGDLS and CDR2 YYNGEE. CDR3 region: CASSTHLGHTDTQYF. The CDR3, as DNA: TGTGCCAGCAGCACTCATCTCGGCCACACAGATACGCAGTATTTT.

With regard to this clone: At one end the junction does not follow the germline gene, possibly because of a read error. The V gene is TRBV29-1, the J gene TRBJ2-5, with a tentative D call TRBD1 (6 bases). This CDR3 has 9 residues. The germline gives CDR1 SQVTM, CDR2 ANQGSEA. CDR3 DNA sequence: TGCAGCGTAGAGGAGAACAGGGACTTC. Residues: CSVEENRDF.

The rearrangement joins TRBV7-9 to TRBJ2-7, with 8 bases matching TRBD1. Germline V lookup: CDR1 SEHNR, CDR2 FQNEAQ (reference sequence). The V segment lost 2 bases and the J segment 5 bases; nucleotides outside the gene matches: 20. CDR3 length equals 19 residues. The CDR3 reads CASSLKDPLAWTGNHEQYF. The CDR3 DNA reads TGTGCCAGCAGCTTAAAAGACCCCCTTGCGTGGACAGGGAACCACGAGCAGTACTTC.

The chain carries TRBV4-3 and TRBJ1-1; no clear D. This CDR3 contains 14 residues. V lost 3 bases, J lost 1 base, and 9 bases lay in between. Germline CDR1 reads LGHNA; CDR2 reads YSLEER. The CDR3: CASSQFVGNTEAFF. CDR3 nucleotide sequence: TGCGCCAGCAGCCAGTTCGTAGGGAACACTGAAGCTTTCTTT.

The chain links TRBV7-9 to TRBJ2-3, with 11 bases that match TRBD2. The CDR3 has 13 amino acids. The junction had 4 bases not matched to a gene; V was cut back by 8 bases and J by 6 bases. The V gene's germline CDR1 is SEHNR and CDR2 FQNEAQ (reference sequence). CDR3 loop: CASLLAGDDTQYF. CDR3 DNA sequence: TGTGCCAGCCTACTAGCGGGAGACGATACGCAGTATTTT.

V and J are TRBV5-4 and TRBJ2-5; TRBD2 matches at 9 bases. Germline values: CDR1 SGHNT, CDR2 YYREEE (reference sequence). The CDR3 covers 16 residues. V gave up 4 bases and J gave up 5 bases; unmatched junction bases: 12. Written as DNA, the CDR3 is TGTGCCAGCAGCAGGGGACTAGCAGATCGGGGGGAGACCCAGTACTTC. It translates to CASSRGLADRGETQYF.

The genes are TRBV10-1 and TRBJ2-1; 8 nucleotides agree with TRBD2. The CDR3 is 15 residues long. The germline V gene has CDR1 WNHNN and CDR2 SYGVQD (reference sequence). J was trimmed by 1 base and V by 1 base; bases with no gene match: 0. The CDR3: CASSELAGSYNEQFF. In DNA form, the CDR3 reads TGCGCCAGCAGTGAGTTAGCGGGGTCCTACAATGAGCAGTTCTTC.

Notes on this clone: This same CDR3 is encoded by further DNA sequences in the sample. The chain links TRBV5-1 to TRBJ2-7; D not resolved. This CDR3 is 14 amino acids long. Germline lookup yields CDR1 SGHRS and CDR2 YFSETQ. The ends were cut back, 2 bases at V and 0 bases at J, with 9 bases in the middle. This CDR3 reads CASSLGQSSYEQYF. The CDR3 nucleotides read TGCGCCAGCAGCTTAGGGCAGAGCTCCTACGAGCAGTACTTC.

This clone was observed a handful of times. J is TRBJ1-6 and V is TRBV6-5; 7 bases are shared with TRBD1. Germline V CDR1 and CDR2: MNHEY, SVGAGI. The CDR3 loop spans 15 amino acids. With 0 bases clipped from V and 9 bases from J, the junction kept 5 bases outside the gene matches. CDR3 DNA sequence: TGTGCCAGCAGTTACTCAGGGACAGATATTTCACCCCTCCACTTT. This sequence encodes CASSYSGTDISPLHF.

There are many counts of this clone. This chain uses TRBV6-4 with TRBJ1-1; no reliable D call. The V and J ends lost 0 bases and 8 bases respectively, with 10 bases between them. The length of the CDR3 is 13 residues. CDR1 and CDR2 (germline): MRHNA, SNTAGT. CDR3 residues: CASSDSSGREAFF. The CDR3 DNA follows: TGTGCCAGCAGTGACTCGAGCGGCAGGGAAGCTTTCTTT.

This chain uses TRBV7-9 with TRBJ1-1, with D hard to call. CDR3 length: 12 residues. The germline gives CDR1 SEHNR, CDR2 FQNEAQ (reference sequence). V gave up 4 bases and J gave up 1 base, with 4 bases separating them. CDR3 in DNA: TGTGCCAGCAGCTACCCGAACACTGAAGCTTTCTTT. This gives the protein CASSYPNTEAFF.

The J gene is TRBJ1-2, the V gene TRBV19; the D is unclear. The CDR3 spans 12 residues. Germline lookup yields CDR1 LNHDA and CDR2 SQIVND (reference sequence). The V and J ends lost 5 bases and 5 bases respectively, with 9 bases between them. The CDR3 sequence: CASSSPWYGYTF. The DNA for the CDR3 is TGTGCCAGTAGTTCACCCTGGTATGGCTACACCTTC.

A remark on this clone: Additional DNA sequences in this sample encode the identical CDR3. V is TRBV19 and J is TRBJ1-5; D remains ambiguous. V shed 3 bases and J shed 7 bases, with 10 bases lying between them. CDR1 and CDR2 from the germline V gene are LNHDA and SQIVND (reference sequence). The CDR3 is 13 amino acids. The DNA for the CDR3 is TGTGCCAGTAGTATGGACCGGAACCAGCCCCAGCATTTT. Translated: CASSMDRNQPQHF. Full variable domain (remainder filled in from reference TRBV19 and TRBJ1-5): DGGITQSPKYLFRKEGQNVTLSCEQNLNHDAMYWYRQDPGQGLRLIYYSQIVNDFQKGDIAEGYSVSREKKESFPLTVTSAQKNPTAFYLCASSMDRNQPQHFGDGTRLSIL.

This chain connects TRBV5-1 to TRBJ2-7, with D perhaps TRBD1 (5 bases). The CDR3 loop spans 12 amino acids. V lost 6 bases and J lost 2, with 9 bases in between. Germline V gene data show CDR1 as SGHRS and CDR2 as YFSETQ. The CDR3 DNA sequence: TGCGCCAGCAAGGACACGGCCTACGAGCAGTACTTC. It specifies CASKDTAYEQYF.

V gene TRBV5-1 combines with J gene TRBJ2-3; D is unclear. The CDR3 is 16 residues long. Trimming pared 0 bases from V and 1 base from J, leaving 12 bases between. Germline assignment: CDR1 SGHRS and CDR2 YFSETQ. The CDR3 DNA is TGCGCCAGCAGCTTGGGTCTTGGCGTCGGCACAGATACGCAGTATTTT. Translation gives CASSLGLGVGTDTQYF.

This chain uses TRBV28 with TRBJ2-4, with D uncertain. V lost 4 bases and J lost 5, with 15 bases in between. The germline gives CDR1 MDHEN, CDR2 SYDVKM. The CDR3 spans 15 residues. The CDR3, as DNA: TGTGCCAGCAGTTACGACGGTGGACGTGAAAACATTCAGTACTTC. Amino acids: CASSYDGGRENIQYF.

This clone has more than one count but fewer than ten. Other DNA sequences in this sample translate to the same CDR3. The chain uses TRBV19 and TRBJ1-2; D remains ambiguous. CDR1 and CDR2 (germline): LNHDA, SQIVND (reference sequence). Trimming removed 9 bases from V and 2 bases from J, with 13 bases in between. This CDR3 comprises 13 residues. This chain's CDR3 is CASSRGLNYGYTF. The DNA for the CDR3 is TGTGCCAGCTCTCGGGGTCTGAACTATGGCTACACCTTC.

V and J are TRBV5-1 and TRBJ1-1, with a weak D call TRBD1 (6 bases). This CDR3 contains 14 residues. V was clipped by 5 bases and J by 3 bases, with 14 bases between them. Looked up from germline, CDR1 is SGHRS and CDR2 is YFSETQ. The CDR3 nucleotides read TGCGCCAGCAGTCAAGGGGGGTGGGACACTGAAGCTTTCTTT. Amino acids: CASSQGGWDTEAFF.

The chain joins TRBV21-1 to TRBJ2-2; the table's D gene call, TRBD2, was not cross checked with the DNA. TRBV21-1 is a pseudogene segment. The CDR3 contains 16 residues. This CDR3 reads CASSKAEGTNTGELFF. CDR3 in DNA: TGTGCCAGCAGCAAAGCGGAGGGGACTAATACCGGGGAGCTGTTTTTT.

The chain recombines TRBV28 with TRBJ2-5; maybe TRBD2 (7 bases). Germline V gene lookup returns CDR1 MDHEN and CDR2 SYDVKM. The CDR3 extends over 15 amino acids. Trimming left V 5 bases short and J 4 bases short, with 17 bases between. In DNA form, the CDR3 reads TGTGCCAGCAGTCGCCGGGGGGCGGGTGGAGAGACCCAGTACTTC. Its translation: CASSRRGAGGETQYF.